Below, one T cell receptor beta chain is given with its context. This entry belongs to a study of shared clonotypes between healthy human individuals. The method was immunoSEQ multiplex PCR; TCRdb's version includes in-frame clones alone and lacks a portion of them. This table has about half a million clones, roughly three quarters appearing once. The sequenced sample consisted of PBMCs. The origin of this receptor is a woman aged 40 to 55 in good health. Some clones in this sample may be carry-over from other donors' samples.

The DNA of the CDR3 is TGTGCCAGCAGCGGCGGACTAGCGGGATCCCCCTCCCCTCGACGGAATGAGCAGTTCTTC. Translation gives CASSGGLAGSPSPRRNEQFF. The chain uses TRBV9 and TRBJ2-1; 12 nucleotides match TRBD2. The germline gives CDR1 SGDLS, CDR2 YYNGEE. V lost 3 bases, J lost 7 bases, and 20 bases stayed unmatched. CDR3 length: 20 amino acids.